The T cell receptor (beta chain) described here comes from a study of shared clonotypes between healthy human individuals. For the study at large: There were three CD4 naive, three CD4 memory, two CD8 naive and one CD8 memory plates per donor.

All donors were healthy HIV-negative adults lacking recent acute infections or vaccinations. The germline V and J ends were trimmed by 5 bases and 0 bases, with 5 bases remaining between them. CDR1 SNHLY and CDR2 FYNNEI come from the germline V gene. The CDR3 is made up of 13 amino acids. To note about this clone: Other DNA variants within this sample encode the same CDR3.

The material for each subset, its genomic DNA, was split evenly across several immunoSEQ plates. About 30,000 T cell genomes (around 200 ng DNA) went into each sorted-subset replicate. Clones were read by immunoSEQ multiplex PCR, and TCRdb kept only the in-frame ones, dropping some. The sample holds over a million clones; roughly 96% are singletons and the top ten take 1% to 1.5%. The sequence was obtained from a man younger than 40 in good health. V and J are TRBV2 and TRBJ2-1; unclear D gene. The sequenced sample consisted of naive CD4+ T cells sorted from blood. Noted subset: CD45RA+ positively selected. CDR3 sequence reads: CASSPSSYNEQFF. CDR3 DNA sequence: TGTGCCAGCAGTCCGAGCTCCTACAATGAGCAGTTCTTC.